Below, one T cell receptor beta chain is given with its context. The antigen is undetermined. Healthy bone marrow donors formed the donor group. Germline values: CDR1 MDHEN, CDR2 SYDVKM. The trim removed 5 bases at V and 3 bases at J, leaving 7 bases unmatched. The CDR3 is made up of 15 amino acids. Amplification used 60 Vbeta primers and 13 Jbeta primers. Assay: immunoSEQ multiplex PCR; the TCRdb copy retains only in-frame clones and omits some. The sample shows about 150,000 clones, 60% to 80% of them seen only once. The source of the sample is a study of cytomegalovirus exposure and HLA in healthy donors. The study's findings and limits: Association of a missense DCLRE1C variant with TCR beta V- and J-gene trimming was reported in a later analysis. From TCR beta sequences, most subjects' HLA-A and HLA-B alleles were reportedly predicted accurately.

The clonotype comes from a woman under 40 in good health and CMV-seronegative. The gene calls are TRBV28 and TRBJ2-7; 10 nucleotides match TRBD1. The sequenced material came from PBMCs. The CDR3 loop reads CASSLHGTGVYEQYF. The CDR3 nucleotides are TGTGCCAGCAGTCTACATGGGACAGGGGTCTACGAGCAGTACTTC.